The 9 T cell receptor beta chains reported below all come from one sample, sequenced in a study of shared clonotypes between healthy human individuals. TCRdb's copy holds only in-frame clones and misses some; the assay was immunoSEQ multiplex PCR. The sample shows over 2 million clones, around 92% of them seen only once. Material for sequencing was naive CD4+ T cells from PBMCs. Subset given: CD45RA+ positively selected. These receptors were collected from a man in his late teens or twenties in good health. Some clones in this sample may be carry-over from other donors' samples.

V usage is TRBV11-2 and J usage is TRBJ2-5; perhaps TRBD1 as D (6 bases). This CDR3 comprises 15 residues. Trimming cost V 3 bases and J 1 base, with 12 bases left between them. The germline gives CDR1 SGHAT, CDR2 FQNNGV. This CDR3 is CASSFSRTAQETQYF. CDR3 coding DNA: TGTGCCAGCAGCTTCAGTCGGACAGCCCAAGAGACCCAGTACTTC.

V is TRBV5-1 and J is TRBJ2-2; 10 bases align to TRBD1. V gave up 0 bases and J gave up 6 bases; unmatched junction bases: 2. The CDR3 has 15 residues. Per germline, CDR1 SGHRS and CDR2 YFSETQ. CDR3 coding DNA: TGCGCCAGCAGCTTGGGACAGGGGGCGTCCGGGGAGCTGTTTTTT. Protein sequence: CASSLGQGASGELFF.

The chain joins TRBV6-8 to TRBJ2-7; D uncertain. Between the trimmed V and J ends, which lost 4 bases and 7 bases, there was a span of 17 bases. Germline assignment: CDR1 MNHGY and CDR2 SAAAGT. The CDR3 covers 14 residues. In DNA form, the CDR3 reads TGTGCCAGCAGTTCCCGGTCCCTTCCCGTGGAGCAGTACTTC. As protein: CASSSRSLPVEQYF.

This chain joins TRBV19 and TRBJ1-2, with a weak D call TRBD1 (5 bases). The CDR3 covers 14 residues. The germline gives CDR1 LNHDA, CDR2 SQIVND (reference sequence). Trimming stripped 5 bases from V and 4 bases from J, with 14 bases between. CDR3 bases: TGTGCCAGTAGTTCTCAGGGAGTTACCTATGGCTACACCTTC. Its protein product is CASSSQGVTYGYTF.

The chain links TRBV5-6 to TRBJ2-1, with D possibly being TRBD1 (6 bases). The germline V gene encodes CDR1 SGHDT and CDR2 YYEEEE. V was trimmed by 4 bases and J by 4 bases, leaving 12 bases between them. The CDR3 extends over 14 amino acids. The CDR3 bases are TGTGCCAGCAGCACCAGGGGACGGTACAATGAGCAGTTCTTC. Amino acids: CASSTRGRYNEQFF.

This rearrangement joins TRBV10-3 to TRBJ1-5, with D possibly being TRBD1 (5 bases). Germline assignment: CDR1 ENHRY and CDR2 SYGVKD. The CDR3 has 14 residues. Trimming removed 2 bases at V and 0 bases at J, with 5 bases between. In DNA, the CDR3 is TGTGCCATCAGTGAGGGACATAGCAATCAGCCCCAGCATTTT. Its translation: CAISEGHSNQPQHF.

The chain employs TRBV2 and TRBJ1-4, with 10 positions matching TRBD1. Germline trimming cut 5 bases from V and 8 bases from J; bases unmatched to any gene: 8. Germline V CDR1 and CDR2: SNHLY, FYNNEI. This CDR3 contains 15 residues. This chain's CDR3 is CASSLMGDRGEKLFF. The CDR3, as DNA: TGTGCCAGCAGTCTAATGGGGGACAGGGGAGAAAAACTGTTTTTT.

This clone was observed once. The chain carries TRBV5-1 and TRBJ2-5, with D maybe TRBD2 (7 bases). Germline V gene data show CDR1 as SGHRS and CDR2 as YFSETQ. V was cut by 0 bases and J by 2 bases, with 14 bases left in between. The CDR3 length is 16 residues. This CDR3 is CASSLVGHSGQETQYF. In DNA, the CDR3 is TGCGCCAGCAGCTTGGTGGGACATAGCGGGCAAGAGACCCAGTACTTC.

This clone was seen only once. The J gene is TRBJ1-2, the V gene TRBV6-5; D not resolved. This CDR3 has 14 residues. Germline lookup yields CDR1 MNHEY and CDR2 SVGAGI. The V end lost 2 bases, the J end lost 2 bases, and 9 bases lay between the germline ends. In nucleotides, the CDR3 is TGTGCCAGCAGTTACGGCAATTCAAACTATGGCTACACCTTC. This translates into CASSYGNSNYGYTF.